This TCR beta chain was recorded in a study of shared clonotypes between healthy human individuals. The germline V gene has CDR1 SGHTA and CDR2 FQGTGA. The length of the CDR3 is 15 residues. J gave up 4 bases and V 5 bases, and 8 bases lay outside the gene matches. Every donor, a Caucasian adult, lived in Nashville, Tennessee. Each cell subset's genomic DNA was divided evenly among several immunoSEQ plates. Generated by immunoSEQ multiplex PCR, the TCRdb table keeps only in-frame clones and is missing some. The data hold some 2.4 million clones, with roughly 93% observed a single time. Study conclusions and caveats: Larger estimated richness was generally recorded for naive subsets relative to memory subsets.

This clone was seen only once. Its matching antigen is unknown. The chain employs TRBV7-3 and TRBJ2-3; TRBD2 matches at 8 bases. The sample was naive CD4+ T cells from PBMCs. Described subset: CD45RA+ positively selected. The clonotype was recovered from a young man in good health. Some clones in this sample may be carry-over from other donors' samples. CDR3 in amino acids: CASSRPGGGADTQYF. In DNA form, the CDR3 reads TGTGCCAGCAGCCGACCCGGGGGGGGCGCAGATACGCAGTATTTT.